The clone carrying this T cell receptor (beta chain) occurred a few times. This sample was taken from a study of blood T cell repertoires in COVID-19. Study overall: The origin of the acute and convalescent COVID-19 samples was the United States, Italy and Spain.

Recruitment covered about 25 US areas and drew participants whose ages spanned roughly 18 to 89 years. Cohorts were based on clinical histories the participants reported. Clones were read by immunoSEQ multiplex PCR, and TCRdb kept only the in-frame ones, dropping some. Among some 140,000 clones, around four fifths were seen once, and the ten largest hold about 2.4%. The germline V gene encodes CDR1 MGHRA and CDR2 YSYEKL. This CDR3 is built from 16 residues. Trimming took 4 bases from V and 8 from J; bases not matched to a gene: 9. This chain uses TRBV4-1 with TRBJ1-4, with 11 bases fitting TRBD1. Material: PBMCs or T cells enriched from blood (not recorded which). The receptor was isolated from a man aged 40-55 years with acute COVID-19. The CDR3 nucleotides read TGCGCCAGCAGCCCATCGGGGGGACAGGGGGACGAAAAACTGTTTTTT. Protein product: CASSPSGGQGDEKLFF.